Listed below are T cell receptor beta chains from one sample, sequenced in a study of cytomegalovirus exposure and HLA in healthy donors. This table comes from immunoSEQ multiplex PCR, and its TCRdb copy is limited to in-frame clones, with some not included. The table lists approximately 190,000 clones, roughly 13% of them singletons, with over 6.5% in the top ten. Sequenced: PBMCs. These receptors came from a man in his fifties in good health and CMV-seropositive. Both conserved end residues are part of each CDR3. Fields, in order: clone size, V gene, CDR3 protein. Clone size is given for some rows only: seen once, a few or many times, or a class if the clone is expanded.

-	TRBV9	CASSGPWGPGETQYF
-	TRBV19	CASSPWDIMNTEAFF
-	TRBV29-1	CSVGQGSTNEKLFF
few	TRBV15	CATSRGEGEFYEQYF
few	TRBV27	CASSFLGQPQHF
-	TRBV20-1	CSARQAGELFF
few	TRBV9	CASSASGVYTQYF
-	TRBV7-9	CASSPRLAGGADTQYF
few	TRBV27	CASSFSSVLGDTQYF
-	TRBV6-4	CASSSGTGVYNEQFF
-	TRBV4-2	CASSQTGRSKGQPQHF
-	TRBV14	CASSQGLGVKVYGYTF
-	TRBV29-1	CSVDGFYGYTF
few	TRBV6-1	CASSEILERQLFF
-	TRBV7-2	CASSPGLAGPPGGTQYF
-	TRBV19	CASRGGPLYGYTF
-	TRBV14	CASSPRTGAGNTEAFF
-	TRBV19	CASSIKENSYNSPLHF
few	TRBV25-1	CASSEWDSPEAFF
few	TRBV19	CASSITSPGLQETQYF
few	TRBV7-2	CASSPIQGYTGELFF
few	TRBV6-1	CASSKGTGRLPNEKLFF
few	TRBV7-3	CASSPPSTDTQYF
-	TRBV19	CASIRRGSNQPQHF
few	TRBV6-6	CASSPRDRGTDTQYF
-	TRBV15	CATSRVGDRANQPQHF
few	TRBV7-2	CASSPTGTGGSPLHF
-	TRBV5-1	CASRTGTPNEKLFF
few	TRBV11-3	CASSLVRGRGYTF